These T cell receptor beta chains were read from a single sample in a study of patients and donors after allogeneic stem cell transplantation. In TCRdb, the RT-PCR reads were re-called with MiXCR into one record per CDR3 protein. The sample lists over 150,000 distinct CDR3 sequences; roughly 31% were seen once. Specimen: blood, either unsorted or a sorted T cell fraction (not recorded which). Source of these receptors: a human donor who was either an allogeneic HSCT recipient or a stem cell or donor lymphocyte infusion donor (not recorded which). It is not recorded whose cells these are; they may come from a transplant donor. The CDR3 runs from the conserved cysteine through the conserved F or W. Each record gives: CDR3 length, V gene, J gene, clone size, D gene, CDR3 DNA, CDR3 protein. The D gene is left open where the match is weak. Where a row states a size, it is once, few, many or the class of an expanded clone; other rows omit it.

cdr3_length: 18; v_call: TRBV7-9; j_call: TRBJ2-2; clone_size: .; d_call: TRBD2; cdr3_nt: TGTGCCAGCAGCTTAGGCCTAGTCGGGAGGAGGAACACCGGGGAGCTGTTTTTT; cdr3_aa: CASSLGLVGRRNTGELFF
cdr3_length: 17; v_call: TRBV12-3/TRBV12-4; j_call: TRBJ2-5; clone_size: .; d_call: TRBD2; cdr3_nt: TGTGCCAGCAGTCTCCAACTAGCGGGTAGGGGGGAAGAGACCCAGTACTTC; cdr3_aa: CASSLQLAGRGEETQYF
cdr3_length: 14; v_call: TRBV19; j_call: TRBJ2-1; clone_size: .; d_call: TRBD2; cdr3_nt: TGTGCCAGTACTGGGACTAGCGGGACTCGTGAGCAGTTCTTC; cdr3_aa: CASTGTSGTREQFF
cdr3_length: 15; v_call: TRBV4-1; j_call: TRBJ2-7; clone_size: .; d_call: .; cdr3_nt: TGCGCCAGCAGCTCACAGGGGAGGGGCTCCTACGAGCAGTACTTC; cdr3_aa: CASSSQGRGSYEQYF
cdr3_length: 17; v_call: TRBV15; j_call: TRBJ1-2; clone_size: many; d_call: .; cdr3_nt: TGTGCCACCAGCAGAGTTGACAGAGTTGGGCCGGACTATGGCTACACCTTC; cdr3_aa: CATSRVDRVGPDYGYTF
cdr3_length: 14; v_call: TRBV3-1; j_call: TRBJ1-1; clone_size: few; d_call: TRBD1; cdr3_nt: TGTGCCAGCAGCCCCCGGACAGGGGGCACTGAAGCTTTCTTT; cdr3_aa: CASSPRTGGTEAFF
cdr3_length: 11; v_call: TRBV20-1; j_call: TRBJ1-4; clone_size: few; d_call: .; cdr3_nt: TGCAGTGCCGTAGTGCAGGGAAAACTGTTTTTT; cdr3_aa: CSAVVQGKLFF
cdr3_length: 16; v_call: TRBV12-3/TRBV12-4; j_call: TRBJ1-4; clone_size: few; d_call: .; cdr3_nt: TGTGCCAGCAGTCCCTACAGATGGGCCGAGGGGGAAAAACTGTTTTTT; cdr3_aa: CASSPYRWAEGEKLFF
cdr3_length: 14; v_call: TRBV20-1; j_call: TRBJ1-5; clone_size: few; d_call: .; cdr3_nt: TGCAGTGCTAGAGAAGGGAATAGCAATCAGCCCCAGCATTTT; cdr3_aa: CSAREGNSNQPQHF
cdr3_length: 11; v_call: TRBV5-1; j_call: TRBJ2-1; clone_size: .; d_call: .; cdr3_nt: TGCGCCAGCAGGGAACACAATGAGCAGTTCTTC; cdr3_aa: CASREHNEQFF
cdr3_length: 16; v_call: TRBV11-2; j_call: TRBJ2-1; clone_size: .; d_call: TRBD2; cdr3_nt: TGTGCCAGCAGCTTTTACGGGACTAGCGCTTACAATGAGCAGTTCTTC; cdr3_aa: CASSFYGTSAYNEQFF
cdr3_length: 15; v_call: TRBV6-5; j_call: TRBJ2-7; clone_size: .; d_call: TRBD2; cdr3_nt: TGTGCCAGCAGTTACTCCCGACTAGCAGGGTACGAGCAGTACTTC; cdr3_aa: CASSYSRLAGYEQYF
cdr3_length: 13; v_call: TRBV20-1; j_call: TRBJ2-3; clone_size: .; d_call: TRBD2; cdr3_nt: TGCAGTGCTAGCGGGCTAGCGGGGAATACGCAGTATTTT; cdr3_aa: CSASGLAGNTQYF
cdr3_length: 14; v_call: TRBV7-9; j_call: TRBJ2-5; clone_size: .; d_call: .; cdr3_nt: TGTGCCAGCAGCTTGGGGGCAGGGTTGGAGACCCAGTACTTC; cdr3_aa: CASSLGAGLETQYF
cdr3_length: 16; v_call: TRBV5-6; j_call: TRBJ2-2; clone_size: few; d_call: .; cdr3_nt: TGTGCCAGCAGCTTTCTAGGACAGCTGAACACCGGGGAGCTGTTTTTT; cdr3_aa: CASSFLGQLNTGELFF
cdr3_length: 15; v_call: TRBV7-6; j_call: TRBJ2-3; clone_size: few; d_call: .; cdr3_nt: TGTGCCAGCAGCTTATCGGGACTCCACACAGATACGCAGTATTTT; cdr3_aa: CASSLSGLHTDTQYF
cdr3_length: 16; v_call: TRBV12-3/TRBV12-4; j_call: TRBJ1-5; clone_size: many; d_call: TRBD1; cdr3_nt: TGTGCCAGCGCCCCCGGACAGGGCCAATTAAATCAGCCCCAGCATTTT; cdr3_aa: CASAPGQGQLNQPQHF
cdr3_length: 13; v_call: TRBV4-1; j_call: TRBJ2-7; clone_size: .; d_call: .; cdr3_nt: TGCGCCAGCAGCTACGCAGGGGCTTCCGAGCAGTACTTC; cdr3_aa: CASSYAGASEQYF
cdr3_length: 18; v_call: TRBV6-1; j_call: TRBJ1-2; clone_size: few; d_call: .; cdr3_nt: TGTGCCAGCAGTGAATTTTGGTTTAGTGAGGCCACATTCTATGGCTACACCTTC; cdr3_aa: CASSEFWFSEATFYGYTF
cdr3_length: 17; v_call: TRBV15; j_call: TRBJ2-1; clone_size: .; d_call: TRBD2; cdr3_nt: TGTGCCACCAGCAGAGCTCAGGCGGGAGGGGTTGTCAATGAGCAGTTCTTC; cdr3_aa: CATSRAQAGGVVNEQFF
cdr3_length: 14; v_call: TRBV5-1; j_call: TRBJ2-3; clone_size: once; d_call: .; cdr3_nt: TGCGCCAGCAGCCATCCGGTAGGCCCAGATACGCAGTATTTT; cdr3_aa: CASSHPVGPDTQYF
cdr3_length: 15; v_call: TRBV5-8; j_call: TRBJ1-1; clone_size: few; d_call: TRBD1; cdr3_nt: TGTGCCAGCAGCCTCGGAACAGGGGCCTTGACTGAAGCTTTCTTT; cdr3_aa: CASSLGTGALTEAFF
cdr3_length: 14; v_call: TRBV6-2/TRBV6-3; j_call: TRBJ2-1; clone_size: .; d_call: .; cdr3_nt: TGTGCCAGCAGTTACGTCACTAGCCGGAATGAGCAGTTCTTC; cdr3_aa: CASSYVTSRNEQFF
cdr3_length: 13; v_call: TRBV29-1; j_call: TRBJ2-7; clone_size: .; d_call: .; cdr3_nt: TGCAGCGTTGAAGTGTCGGCCGATGGGGAGCAGTACTTC; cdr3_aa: CSVEVSADGEQYF
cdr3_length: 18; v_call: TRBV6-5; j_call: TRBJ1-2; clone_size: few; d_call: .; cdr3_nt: TGTGCCAGCAGTTACTACTCGGCTAGGGCCAGGGGCACCGCCGGCTACACCTTC; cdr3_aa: CASSYYSARARGTAGYTF
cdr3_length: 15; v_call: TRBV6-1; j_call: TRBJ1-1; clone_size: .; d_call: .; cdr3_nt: TGTGCCAGCAAATGGGGCCAGGGTGGCGTCACTGAAGCTTTCTTT; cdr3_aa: CASKWGQGGVTEAFF
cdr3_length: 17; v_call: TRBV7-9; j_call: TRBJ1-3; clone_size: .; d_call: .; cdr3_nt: TGTGCCAGCAGCTTAGGCAGGGGCTTGTCCTCTGGAAACACCATATATTTT; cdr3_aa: CASSLGRGLSSGNTIYF
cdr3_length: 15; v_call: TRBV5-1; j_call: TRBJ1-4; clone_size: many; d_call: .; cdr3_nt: TGCGCCAGCAGCTTGGAGGCAGGGCCTAATGAAAAACTGTTTTTT; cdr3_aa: CASSLEAGPNEKLFF
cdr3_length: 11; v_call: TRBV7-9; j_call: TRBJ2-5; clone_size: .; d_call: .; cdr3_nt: TGTGCCAGCAGGAGGGAAGAGACCCAGTACTTC; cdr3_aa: CASRREETQYF
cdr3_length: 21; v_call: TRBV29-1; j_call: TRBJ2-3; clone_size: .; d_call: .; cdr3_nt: TGCAGCGTTGAAGTTTATCCCGGGACAGAAATAAGCGGGAGCGCCACAGATACGCAGTATTTT; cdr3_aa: CSVEVYPGTEISGSATDTQYF
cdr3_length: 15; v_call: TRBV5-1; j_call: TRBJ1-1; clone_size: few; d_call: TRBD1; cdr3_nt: TGCGCCAGCAGCCTTGGGACAGGGGCTTTCAGTGAAGCTTTCTTT; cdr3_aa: CASSLGTGAFSEAFF
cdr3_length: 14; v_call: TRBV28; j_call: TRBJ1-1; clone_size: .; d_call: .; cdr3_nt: TGTGCCAGCAGTTCCACCTGGCGAGGAACTGAAGCTTTCTTT; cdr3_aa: CASSSTWRGTEAFF
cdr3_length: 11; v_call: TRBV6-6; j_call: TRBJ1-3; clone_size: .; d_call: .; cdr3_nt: TGTGCCAGCAGCGGGGGAAACACCATATATTTT; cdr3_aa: CASSGGNTIYF
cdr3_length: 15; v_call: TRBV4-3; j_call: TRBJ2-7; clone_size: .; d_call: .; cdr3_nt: TGCGCCAGCAGCCAAGGGACCACAAACTCCTACGAGCAGTACTTC; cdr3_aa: CASSQGTTNSYEQYF
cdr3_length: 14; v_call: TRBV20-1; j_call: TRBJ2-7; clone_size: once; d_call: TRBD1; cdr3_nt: TGCAGTGCTACTAGGACAGGGAAGGGCTACGAGCAGTACTTC; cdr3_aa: CSATRTGKGYEQYF
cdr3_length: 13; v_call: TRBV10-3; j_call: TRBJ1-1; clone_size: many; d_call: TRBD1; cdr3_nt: TGTGCCATCAGGGACAGGGGGCAACGGGAAGCTTTCTTT; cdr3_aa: CAIRDRGQREAFF
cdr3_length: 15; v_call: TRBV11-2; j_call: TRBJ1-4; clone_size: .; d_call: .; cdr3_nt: TGTGCCAGCAGCTTAGCAGGCAGCCTCAATGGGCGGCTGTTTTTT; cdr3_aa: CASSLAGSLNGRLFF
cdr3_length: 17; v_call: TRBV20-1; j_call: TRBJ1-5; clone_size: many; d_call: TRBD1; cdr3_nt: TGCAGTGCTAGCCCCCACAGGGGGTCGATGGGCAATCAGCCCCAGCATTTT; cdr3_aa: CSASPHRGSMGNQPQHF
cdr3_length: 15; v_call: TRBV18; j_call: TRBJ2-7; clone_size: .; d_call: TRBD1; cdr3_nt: TGTGCCAGCTCTCGATCGACAGGGACCGATCACGAGCAGTACTTC; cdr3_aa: CASSRSTGTDHEQYF
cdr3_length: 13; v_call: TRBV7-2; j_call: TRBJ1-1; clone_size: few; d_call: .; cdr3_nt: TGTGCCAGCAGCTCGCAGGGGTTCACTGAAGCTTTCTTT; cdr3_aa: CASSSQGFTEAFF
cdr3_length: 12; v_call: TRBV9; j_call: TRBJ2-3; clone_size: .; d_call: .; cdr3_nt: TGTGCCAGCAGCGTAGTGGGAGATACGCAGTATTTT; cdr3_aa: CASSVVGDTQYF
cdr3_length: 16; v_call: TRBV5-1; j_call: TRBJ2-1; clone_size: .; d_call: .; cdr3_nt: TGCGCCAGCAGCTTGGCCGAGCAGATCACCTACAATGAGCAGTTCTTC; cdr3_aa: CASSLAEQITYNEQFF
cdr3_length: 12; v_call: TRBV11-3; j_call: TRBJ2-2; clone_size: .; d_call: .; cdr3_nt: TGTGCCAGCAGCCTTCATGCCGGGGAGCTGTTTTTT; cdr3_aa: CASSLHAGELFF
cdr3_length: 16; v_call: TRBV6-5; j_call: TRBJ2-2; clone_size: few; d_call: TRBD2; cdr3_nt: TGTGCCAGCAGTTTCTGGGCGGGAGGTACCACCGGGGAGCTGTTTTTT; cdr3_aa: CASSFWAGGTTGELFF
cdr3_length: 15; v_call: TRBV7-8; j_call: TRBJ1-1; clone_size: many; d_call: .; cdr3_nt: TGTGCCAGCCGTCGAGGAGGGGGGGCTGGCACTGAAGCTTTCTTT; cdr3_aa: CASRRGGGAGTEAFF
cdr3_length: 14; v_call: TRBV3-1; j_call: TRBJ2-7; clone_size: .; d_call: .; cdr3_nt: TGTGCCAGCAGCCCGAGAAACGCCGCCTACGAGCAGTACTTC; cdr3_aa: CASSPRNAAYEQYF